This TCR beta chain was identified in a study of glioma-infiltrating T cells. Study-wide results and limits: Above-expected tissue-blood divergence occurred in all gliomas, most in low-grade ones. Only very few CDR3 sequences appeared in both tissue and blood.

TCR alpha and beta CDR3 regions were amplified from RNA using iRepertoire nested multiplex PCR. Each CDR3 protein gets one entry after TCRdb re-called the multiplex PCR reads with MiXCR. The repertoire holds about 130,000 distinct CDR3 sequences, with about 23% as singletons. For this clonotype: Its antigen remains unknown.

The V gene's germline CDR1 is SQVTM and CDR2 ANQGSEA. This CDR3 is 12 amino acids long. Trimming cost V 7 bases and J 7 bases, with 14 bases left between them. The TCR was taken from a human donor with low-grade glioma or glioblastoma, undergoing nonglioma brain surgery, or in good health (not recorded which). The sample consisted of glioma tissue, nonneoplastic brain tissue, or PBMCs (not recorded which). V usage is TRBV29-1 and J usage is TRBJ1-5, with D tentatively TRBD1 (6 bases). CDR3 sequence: CSGQVAHQPQHF. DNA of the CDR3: TGCAGCGGACAGGTTGCTCACCAGCCCCAGCATTTT.